A single sample is the source of the 26 T cell receptor beta chains below, sequenced in a study of T cell repertoires in cytomegalovirus infection. These receptors lack a known antigen. TCRdb recomputed calls from the reads with MiXCR, one row per CDR3 protein. The sample lists 27,000 or so distinct CDR3 sequences; 19% were seen once. Sequences were derived from CD8+ T cells from cultured PBMCs, sampled from culture after CMV antigen stimulation. The receptors here all came from a human donor in good health (CMV status not recorded). Some clones in this sample may be carry-over from other donors' samples.

This clonotype showed up just a few times. The chain is built from TRBV12-3 or TRBV12-4 and TRBJ2-4; 9 bases fit TRBD2. The CDR3 contains 15 residues. The V segment lost 7 bases and the J segment 6 bases; nucleotides outside the gene matches: 10. CDR3 nucleotides: TGTGCCAGCATGAAGCGGGGGGTTCGGGGAAACATTCAGTACTTC. It specifies CASMKRGVRGNIQYF.

The genes are TRBV7-2 and TRBJ2-7; D possibly corresponds to TRBD2 (6 bases). The CDR3 covers 14 residues. CDR1 and CDR2 (germline): SGHTA, FQGNSA. Trimming left V 5 bases short and J 3 bases short, with 14 bases between. The CDR3: CASSPRGGGYEQYF. Written as DNA, the CDR3 is TGTGCCAGCAGCCCGCGGGGTGGAGGCTACGAGCAGTACTTC.

This clonotype was seen a few times. Here the CDR3 DNA reads TGCAGTGCTAGCCGGGACTATGGTATGGAGACCCAGTACTTC. This encodes CSASRDYGMETQYF. The rearrangement uses TRBV20-1 and TRBJ2-5; 7 bases match TRBD2. The CDR3 covers 14 residues. The J segment lost 5 bases and the V segment lost 3 bases, leaving 9 bases of the junction unmatched. Germline V gives CDR1 DFQATT, CDR2 SNEGSKA (reference sequence).

The V call is TRBV7-6, the J call TRBJ2-1; the match to TRBD2 covers 9 bases. CDR1 is SGHVS, CDR2 FNYEAQ, per germline. The CDR3 is 16 amino acids. J gave up 5 bases and V 1 base, and 6 bases lay outside the gene matches. CDR3 loop: CASSLEVAGAHNEQFF. As DNA, the CDR3 is TGTGCCAGCAGCTTAGAGGTAGCGGGAGCCCACAATGAGCAGTTCTTC.

This sequence joins TRBV5-6 and TRBJ1-3; tentatively, D is TRBD1 (5 bases). This CDR3 contains 15 residues. Trimming left V 4 bases short and J 0 bases short, with 11 bases between. The V gene's germline CDR1 is SGHDT and CDR2 YYEEEE. CDR3 region: CASSEGLDSGNTIYF. CDR3 DNA: TGTGCCAGCAGCGAGGGACTGGACTCTGGAAACACCATATATTTT.

This clonotype was seen a few times. The chain is built from TRBV19 and TRBJ2-2; 8 bases are a match to TRBD1. Trimming at V came to 8 bases and at J to 5 bases, leaving 10 bases not matched to a gene. Germline V gene data show CDR1 as LNHDA and CDR2 as SQIVND (reference sequence). The CDR3 is 15 residues long. The CDR3 spells CASSNRGLGTGELFF. The CDR3 DNA follows: TGTGCCAGTTCCAACAGGGGGTTGGGGACCGGGGAGCTGTTTTTT. The full variable domain, with the rest looked up from reference TRBV19 and TRBJ2-2, is DGGITQSPKYLFRKEGQNVTLSCEQNLNHDAMYWYRQDPGQGLRLIYYSQIVNDFQKGDIAEGYSVSREKKESFPLTVTSAQKNPTAFYLCASSNRGLGTGELFFGEGSRLTVL.

V gene TRBV15 combines with J gene TRBJ2-1, with D maybe TRBD2 (7 bases). In germline, CDR1 is LNHNV, CDR2 YYDKDF (reference sequence). The CDR3 covers 16 residues. V was trimmed by 3 bases and J by 7 bases, leaving 19 bases between them. This chain's CDR3 is CATSSPGGGLRNEQFF. Written as DNA, the CDR3 is TGTGCCACCAGCAGTCCTGGGGGGGGCCTTCGAAATGAGCAGTTCTTC.

This clonotype was counted ten times or more. The rearrangement uses TRBV20-1 and TRBJ2-7; no firm D call. In germline, CDR1 is DFQATT, CDR2 SNEGSKA (reference sequence). The CDR3 length is 13 residues. Trimming shortened V by 4 bases and J by 0 bases, and 10 bases separated the two germline ends. The chain's CDR3 is CSAIQLNSYEQYF. The CDR3 nucleotides are TGCAGTGCTATCCAGTTAAACTCCTACGAGCAGTACTTC.

Regarding this clonotype: The junction does not match germline at one end; this may be a read error. V gene TRBV5-6 combines with J gene TRBJ1-2; D is perhaps TRBD1 (6 bases). There are 17 residues in the CDR3. The V gene's germline CDR1 is SGHDT and CDR2 YYEEEE. This CDR3 reads CASRLEGQGQWRASYTF. CDR3 nucleotide sequence: TGTGCCAGCAGGTTGGAGGGGCAGGGGCAGTGGAGAGCAAGCTACACCTTC. The full variable domain, rest sourced from reference TRBV5-6 and TRBJ1-2, is DAGVTQSPTHLIKTRGQQVTLRCSPKSGHDTVSWYQQALGQGPQFIFQYYEEEERQRGNFPDRFSGHQFPNYSSELNVNALLLGDSALYLCASRLEGQGQWRASYTFGSGTRLTVV.

The V gene is TRBV20-1, the J gene TRBJ2-5; 10 nucleotides match TRBD2. This CDR3 is built from 16 residues. With 0 bases clipped from V and 4 bases from J, the junction kept 8 bases outside the gene matches. Per the germline V gene, CDR1 is DFQATT and CDR2 is SNEGSKA (reference sequence). CDR3 nucleotides: TGCAGTGCTAGAGATCGGCCTAGCGGGGGCCGAGAGACCCAGTACTTC. It encodes CSARDRPSGGRETQYF.

V and J are TRBV7-3 and TRBJ1-1; 8 bases match TRBD1. The germline gives CDR1 SGHTA, CDR2 FQGTGA. The CDR3 has 18 residues. The V and J ends lost 4 bases and 1 base, in that order; junction bases with no gene match: 14. CDR3 amino acids: CASSSRSRDRFQNTEAFF. CDR3 coding DNA: TGTGCCAGCAGCTCGAGGTCCCGGGACAGGTTTCAGAACACTGAAGCTTTCTTT.

The rearrangement joins TRBV7-9 to TRBJ2-1, with unresolved D. The CDR3 is made up of 11 amino acids. Germline CDR1 reads SEHNR; CDR2 reads FQNEAQ (reference sequence). V gave up 4 bases and J gave up 5 bases, with 3 bases separating them. DNA for the CDR3: TGTGCCAGCAGCTCAAACAATGAGCAGTTCTTC. Residues: CASSSNNEQFF.

This clonotype has just a few counts. The chain recombines TRBV6-1 with TRBJ2-1; D is uncertain. Trimming removed 4 bases at V and 5 bases at J, with 12 bases between. Germline loops: CDR1 MNHNS, CDR2 SASEGT. This CDR3 is 14 amino acids long. CDR3 nucleotide sequence: TGTGCCAGCAGTGGCAGGACCCTTAACAATGAGCAGTTCTTC. Residues: CASSGRTLNNEQFF.

This clonotype was detected ten times or more. The rearrangement links TRBV7-6 to TRBJ2-7; no firm D call. Germline CDR1 SGHVS, CDR2 FNYEAQ. Trimming took off 2 bases at V and 5 bases at J, with 7 bases between the two ends. This CDR3 is built from 12 residues. Here the CDR3 reads CASSLTTDEQYF. The DNA of the CDR3 is TGTGCCAGCAGCTTAACAACAGACGAGCAGTACTTC.

The V call is TRBV7-2, the J call TRBJ2-1, with TRBD1 as a possible D gene (5 bases). The V and J ends lost 5 bases and 1 base respectively, with 12 bases between them. CDR3 size: 15 residues. CDR1 and CDR2 (germline): SGHTA, FQGNSA. DNA of the CDR3: TGTGCCAGCAGCAAAAGGGGTCCTTCCTACAATGAGCAGTTCTTC. This gives the protein CASSKRGPSYNEQFF.

This clonotype was seen a handful of times. The rearrangement joins TRBV7-2 to TRBJ1-2; D remains unclear. Trimming pared 7 bases from V and 3 bases from J, leaving 18 bases between. The germline V gene has CDR1 SGHTA and CDR2 FQGNSA. This CDR3 comprises 15 residues. The CDR3 protein is CASNFRSAVDYGYTF. The CDR3 DNA reads TGTGCCAGCAACTTCCGGTCCGCGGTGGACTATGGCTACACCTTC.

The rearrangement uses TRBV7-3 and TRBJ2-3; TRBD1 aligns across 8 bases. Germline V lookup: CDR1 SGHTA, CDR2 FQGTGA. Unmatched junction bases numbered 7, after V lost 1 base and J lost 10 bases. There are 14 residues in the CDR3. The CDR3 bases are TGTGCCAGCAGCTTAAAGCCCGACAGGGGACCGCAGTATTTT. Encoded protein: CASSLKPDRGPQYF. Combining the CDR3 with reference TRBV7-3 and TRBJ2-3 gives the whole variable domain GAGVSQTPSNKVTEKGKYVELRCDPISGHTALYWYRQSLGQGPEFLIYFQGTGAADDSGLPNDRFFAVRPEGSVSTLKIQRTERGDSAVYLCASSLKPDRGPQYFGPGTRLTVL.

The chain joins TRBV19 to TRBJ1-5; no clear D. The CDR3 length is 12 residues. With 6 bases removed from V and 7 bases from J, the gap between germline ends came to 10 bases. Germline CDR1 is LNHDA and CDR2 is SQIVND (reference sequence). The CDR3 loop reads CASRQRRQPQHF. For the CDR3, the DNA is TGTGCCAGTAGACAACGGAGGCAGCCCCAGCATTTT.

In its sample, this clonotype was seen a few times. The chain employs TRBV7-8 and TRBJ2-3; no clear D. From germline, CDR1 is SGHVS and CDR2 FQNEAQ. This CDR3 spans 14 amino acids. With 1 base removed from V and 2 bases from J, the gap between germline ends came to 7 bases. CDR3 nucleotide sequence: TGTGCCAGCAGCTTAGGACACGACACAGATACGCAGTATTTT. Encoded protein: CASSLGHDTDTQYF.

The table lists this clonotype with many counts. The chain uses TRBV7-8 and TRBJ1-3; tentative D call: TRBD1 (6 bases). Trimming removed 5 bases at V and 0 bases at J, with 11 bases between. This CDR3 is built from 15 residues. Germline V CDR1 and CDR2: SGHVS, FQNEAQ. DNA of the CDR3: TGTGCCAGCAGCCCAGGGGCCTTCTCTGGAAACACCATATATTTT. Its translation is CASSPGAFSGNTIYF.

This chain connects TRBV5-1 to TRBJ2-7, with D unresolved. The CDR3 length is 14 residues. CDR1 and CDR2 (germline): SGHRS, YFSETQ. V gave up 1 base and J gave up 0 bases, with 8 bases separating them. For the CDR3, the DNA is TGCGCCAGCAGCTTGCCCGAAAACTCCTACGAGCAGTACTTC. Amino acid sequence: CASSLPENSYEQYF.

V gene TRBV7-9 combines with J gene TRBJ2-7; possible D gene TRBD1, 6 bases. Per the germline V gene, CDR1 is SEHNR and CDR2 is FQNEAQ (reference sequence). This CDR3 contains 14 residues. V was shortened by 7 bases and J by 3 bases, with 16 bases between the two germline ends. The CDR3 loop reads CASTRRQAHYEQYF. In nucleotides, the CDR3 is TGTGCCAGCACGAGGAGACAGGCCCACTACGAGCAGTACTTC. Based on the CDR3 plus reference TRBV7-9 and TRBJ2-7, the full variable domain is DTGVSQNPRHKITKRGQNVTFRCDPISEHNRLYWYRQTLGQGPEFLTYFQNEAQLEKSRLLSDRFSAERPKGSFSTLEIQRTEQGDSAMYLCASTRRQAHYEQYFGPGTRLTVT.

Only a few counts were recorded for this clonotype. The genes are TRBV10-3 and TRBJ2-7; D might be TRBD1 or TRBD2, each matching 5 bases. Germline V gene data show CDR1 as ENHRY and CDR2 as SYGVKD. This CDR3 spans 13 amino acids. V was trimmed by 6 bases and J by 0 bases, leaving 9 bases between them. CDR3 nucleotide sequence: TGTGCCATCAGGGGGGACGGCTCCTACGAGCAGTACTTC. It yields the protein CAIRGDGSYEQYF.

The V gene is TRBV20-1, the J gene TRBJ2-7; D possibly corresponds to TRBD2 (6 bases). This CDR3 region has 14 residues. CDR1 and CDR2 (germline): DFQATT, SNEGSKA (reference sequence). The germline V and J ends were trimmed by 2 bases and 9 bases, with 20 bases remaining between them. CDR3 sequence reads: CSARPFREISRQYF. CDR3 nucleotides: TGCAGTGCTAGACCGTTTCGGGAGATAAGTCGGCAGTACTTC.

The table lists this clonotype with many counts. The chain combines TRBV7-3 with TRBJ1-1; possible D gene TRBD1, 5 bases. V was trimmed by 6 bases and J by 4 bases, leaving 12 bases between them. Germline V gene data show CDR1 as SGHTA and CDR2 as FQGTGA. The CDR3 contains 13 residues. The CDR3 loop reads CASRSPGGTEAFF. CDR3 bases: TGTGCCAGCAGATCTCCGGGGGGCACTGAAGCTTTCTTT.

The V call is TRBV4-1, the J call TRBJ2-1; 11 bases match TRBD1. The CDR3 spans 15 residues. V shed 3 bases, J shed 8 bases, and the junction held 6 bases outside the gene matches. Per germline, CDR1 MGHRA and CDR2 YSYEKL. The CDR3 region is CASSHPGQGADEQFF. Written as DNA, the CDR3 is TGCGCCAGCAGCCATCCCGGACAGGGGGCCGATGAGCAGTTCTTC.